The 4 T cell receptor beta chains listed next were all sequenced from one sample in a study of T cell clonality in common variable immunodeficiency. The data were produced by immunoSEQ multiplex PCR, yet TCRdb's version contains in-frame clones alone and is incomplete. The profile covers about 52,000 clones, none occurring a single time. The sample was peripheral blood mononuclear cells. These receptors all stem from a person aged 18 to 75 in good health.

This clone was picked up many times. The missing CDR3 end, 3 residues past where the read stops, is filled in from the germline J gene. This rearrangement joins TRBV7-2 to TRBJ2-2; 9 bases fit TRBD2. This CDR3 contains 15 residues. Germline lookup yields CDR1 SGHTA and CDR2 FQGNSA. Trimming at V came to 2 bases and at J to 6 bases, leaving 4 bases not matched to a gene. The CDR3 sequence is CASSLYGGGAGELFF. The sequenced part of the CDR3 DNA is TGTGCCAGCAGCTTATATGGCGGGGGGGCCGGGGAG.

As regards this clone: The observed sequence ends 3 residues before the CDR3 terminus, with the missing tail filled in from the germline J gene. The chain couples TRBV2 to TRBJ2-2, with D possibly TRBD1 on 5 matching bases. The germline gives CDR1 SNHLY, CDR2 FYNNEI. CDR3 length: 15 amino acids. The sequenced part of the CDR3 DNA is TGTGCCAGCAGTTCGGTCAGCTCTGGGGCCAACGTG. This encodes CASSSVSSGANV. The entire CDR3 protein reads CASSSVSSGANVLFF.

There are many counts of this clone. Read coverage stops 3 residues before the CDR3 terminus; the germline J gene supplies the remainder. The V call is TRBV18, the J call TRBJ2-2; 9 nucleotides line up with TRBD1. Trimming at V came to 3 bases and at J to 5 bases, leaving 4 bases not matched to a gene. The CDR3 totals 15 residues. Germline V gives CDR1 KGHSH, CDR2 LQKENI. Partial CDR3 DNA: TGTGCCAGCTCACCGGGACAGGGAATAACCGGGGAG. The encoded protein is CASSPGQGITGE. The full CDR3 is CASSPGQGITGELFF. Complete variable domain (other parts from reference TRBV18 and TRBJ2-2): NAGVMQNPRHLVRRRGQEARLRCSPMKGHSHVYWYRQLPEEGLKFMVYLQKENIIDESGMPKERFSAEFPKEGPSILRIQQVVRGDSAAYFCASSPGQGITGELFFGEGSRLTVL.

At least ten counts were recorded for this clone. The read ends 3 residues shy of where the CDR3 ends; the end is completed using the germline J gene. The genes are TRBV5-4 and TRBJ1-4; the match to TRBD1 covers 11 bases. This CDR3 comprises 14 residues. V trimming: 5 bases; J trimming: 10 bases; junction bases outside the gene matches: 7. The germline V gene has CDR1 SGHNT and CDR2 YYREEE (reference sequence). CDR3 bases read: TGTGCCAGCAGTTTTACCGGGACAGGGGGAAAA. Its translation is CASSFTGTGGK. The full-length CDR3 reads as CASSFTGTGGKLFF.